The 21 T cell receptor beta chains presented below share a single source sample, sequenced in a study of patients and donors after allogeneic stem cell transplantation. From the RT-PCR reads, TCRdb called clonotypes with MiXCR, one entry per CDR3 protein. The repertoire consists of about a million distinct CDR3 sequences, with more than 15% occurring once and the leading ten covering 6%. The sample consisted of blood, either unsorted or a sorted T cell fraction (not recorded which). These TCRs come from a human donor who was either an allogeneic HSCT recipient or a stem cell or donor lymphocyte infusion donor (not recorded which). It is not recorded whose cells these are; they may come from a transplant donor.

CDR3 loop: CASSFRTLNYGYTF. The CDR3 DNA is TGTGCCAGCAGTTTCCGAACCCTTAACTATGGCTACACCTTC. The chain is built from TRBV28 and TRBJ1-2; D not resolved. Germline CDR1 is MDHEN and CDR2 is SYDVKM. Trimming stripped 3 bases from V and 1 base from J, with 9 bases between. The length of the CDR3 is 14 residues.

The rearrangement uses TRBV7-9 and TRBJ1-1; D call uncertain. The CDR3 extends over 14 amino acids. The V end was cut by 7 bases, the J end by 3 bases, with 15 bases between. CDR1 and CDR2 from the germline V gene are SEHNR and FQNEAQ (reference sequence). This CDR3 reads CASTVRAWDTEAFF. Written as DNA, the CDR3 is TGTGCCAGCACCGTCCGGGCCTGGGACACTGAAGCTTTCTTT.

For this clonotype: An end of the junction does not agree with germline; a read error may underlie this. This sequence joins TRBV5-6 and TRBJ2-2, with D hard to call. Germline loops: CDR1 SGHDT, CDR2 YYEEEE. The CDR3 length is 13 residues. CDR3 DNA sequence: TGTGCCAGCACCTTGGGCTACACCGGGGAGCTGTTTTTT. Its protein is CASTLGYTGELFF. The full variable domain, completed using reference TRBV5-6 and TRBJ2-2, is DAGVTQSPTHLIKTRGQQVTLRCSPKSGHDTVSWYQQALGQGPQFIFQYYEEEERQRGNFPDRFSGHQFPNYSSELNVNALLLGDSALYLCASTLGYTGELFFGEGSRLTVL.

The V and J genes are TRBV20-1 and TRBJ2-3, with D maybe TRBD2 (6 bases). Trimming left V 3 bases short and J 3 bases short, with 13 bases between. Germline CDR1 reads DFQATT; CDR2 reads SNEGSKA (reference sequence). CDR3 size: 14 residues. The DNA of the CDR3 is TGCAGTGCTAGCCTACCGGGACTTACAGATACGCAGTATTTT. The encoded protein is CSASLPGLTDTQYF.

The chain recombines TRBV3-1 with TRBJ2-2, with a weak D call TRBD1 (6 bases). From germline, CDR1 is LGHDT and CDR2 YNNKEL (reference sequence). The germline V and J ends were trimmed by 3 bases and 2 bases, with 10 bases remaining between them. There are 15 residues in the CDR3. The CDR3 region has the DNA TGTGCCAGCAGCCATAGGGACACCAACACCGGGGAGCTGTTTTTT. Its translation is CASSHRDTNTGELFF.

The V and J genes are TRBV19 and TRBJ2-5, with TRBD2 matching over 8 bases. This CDR3 comprises 16 residues. CDR1 and CDR2 from the germline V gene are LNHDA and SQIVND (reference sequence). The trim removed 0 bases at V and 1 base at J, leaving 4 bases unmatched. The CDR3 DNA follows: TGTGCCAGTAGTATAGATCGGGGGGGGTTCCAAGAGACCCAGTACTTC. It specifies CASSIDRGGFQETQYF. Looking up the rest from reference TRBV19 and TRBJ2-5 gives the full variable domain: DGGITQSPKYLFRKEGQNVTLSCEQNLNHDAMYWYRQDPGQGLRLIYYSQIVNDFQKGDIAEGYSVSREKKESFPLTVTSAQKNPTAFYLCASSIDRGGFQETQYFGPGTRLLVL.

This clonotype was picked up a small number of times. The V call is TRBV20-1, the J call TRBJ2-3; TRBD1 might be the D (6 bases). The CDR3 length is 15 residues. V was clipped by 3 bases and J by 0 bases, with 13 bases between them. Germline CDR1 and CDR2: DFQATT and SNEGSKA (reference sequence). DNA for the CDR3: TGCAGTGCTAGCCACAGACAGGCTAGCACAGATACGCAGTATTTT. This sequence encodes CSASHRQASTDTQYF.

This clonotype was counted a few times. The V call is TRBV20-1, the J call TRBJ2-3, with D unclear. The V end lost 6 bases, the J end lost 0 bases, and 16 bases lay between the germline ends. CDR1 is DFQATT and CDR2 is SNEGSKA in the germline V gene (reference sequence). The CDR3 loop spans 15 amino acids. The CDR3 DNA follows: TGCAGTGCCCCGCGCATAGGGCTGAGCACAGATACGCAGTATTTT. Amino acids: CSAPRIGLSTDTQYF.

This rearrangement joins TRBV24-1 to TRBJ2-3; D perhaps matches TRBD2 (6 bases). V shed 4 bases and J shed 0 bases, with 10 bases lying between them. Germline V lookup: CDR1 KGHDR, CDR2 SFDVKD. CDR3 length equals 15 residues. The CDR3: CATSDRDLSTDTQYF. The DNA of the CDR3 is TGTGCCACCAGTGACAGGGACTTAAGCACAGATACGCAGTATTTT.

This clonotype was seen more than once but under ten times. The chain combines TRBV11-2 with TRBJ2-1, with 9 bases matching TRBD1. The CDR3 length is 15 residues. Germline assignment: CDR1 SGHAT and CDR2 FQNNGV. With 4 bases clipped from V and 3 bases from J, the junction kept 4 bases outside the gene matches. For the CDR3, the DNA is TGTGCCAGCAGCTCCGGGACAGGGTTCTACAATGAGCAGTTCTTC. Its translation is CASSSGTGFYNEQFF.

V and J are TRBV10-3 and TRBJ1-2; the D gene is possibly TRBD1 (5 bases). The length of the CDR3 is 13 residues. Per the germline V gene, CDR1 is ENHRY and CDR2 is SYGVKD. V was clipped by 2 bases and J by 8 bases, with 12 bases between them. CDR3 residues: CAISEGGKDGYTF. The CDR3 region has the DNA TGTGCCATCAGTGAGGGGGGTAAGGACGGCTACACCTTC.

This clonotype has only a few counts. This sequence joins TRBV3-1 and TRBJ1-3; tentatively, D is TRBD1 (6 bases). Deletions cut 3 bases from V and 0 bases from J, with 12 bases between. Germline V CDR1 and CDR2: LGHDT, YNNKEL (reference sequence). This CDR3 has 16 amino acids. In DNA, the CDR3 is TGTGCCAGCAGCCATATGGGGGCCAGCTCTGGAAACACCATATATTTT. Translating it yields CASSHMGASSGNTIYF.

The chain combines TRBV7-9 with TRBJ2-5; 7 bases are shared with TRBD1. The length of the CDR3 is 14 residues. The V gene's germline CDR1 is SEHNR and CDR2 FQNEAQ (reference sequence). Germline trimming cut 5 bases from V and 5 bases from J; bases unmatched to any gene: 8. CDR3 loop: CASSITAGGETQYF. The CDR3 DNA reads as TGTGCCAGCAGCATAACTGCAGGGGGTGAGACCCAGTACTTC.

V and J are TRBV7-9 and TRBJ1-2; D remains ambiguous. Trimming shortened V by 1 base and J by 7 bases, and 16 bases separated the two germline ends. The CDR3 has 15 residues. Germline CDR1 is SEHNR and CDR2 is FQNEAQ (reference sequence). The CDR3 sequence is CASSLVSRIGLGYTF. The CDR3 DNA sequence: TGTGCCAGCAGCTTAGTCTCCCGTATTGGCCTTGGCTACACCTTC.

The V call is TRBV3-1, the J call TRBJ2-7, with TRBD2 matching 12 bases. Germline trimming cut 0 bases from V and 3 bases from J; bases unmatched to any gene: 6. The germline gives CDR1 LGHDT, CDR2 YNNKEL (reference sequence). CDR3 length equals 17 residues. The CDR3 loop is CASSQDLGLAGLYEQYF. The DNA for the CDR3 is TGTGCCAGCAGCCAAGATCTTGGACTAGCGGGGCTCTACGAGCAGTACTTC.

This sequence joins TRBV12-3 or TRBV12-4 and TRBJ2-7; D remains ambiguous. The CDR3 has 16 amino acids. The V end lost 5 bases, the J end lost 2 bases, and 19 bases lay between the germline ends. The CDR3 here is CASSQAMSTQTYEQYF. CDR3 nucleotides: TGTGCCAGCAGTCAAGCTATGTCCACGCAGACCTACGAGCAGTACTTC.

The rearrangement uses TRBV12-3 or TRBV12-4 and TRBJ2-1; 15 bases match TRBD2. There are 17 residues in the CDR3. Unmatched junction bases numbered 4, after V lost 0 bases and J lost 7 bases. The CDR3 DNA reads TGTGCCAGCAGTTTAGCGCTAGGGACTAGCGGGAGGAATGAGCAGTTCTTC. Amino acid sequence: CASSLALGTSGRNEQFF.

A few counts support this clonotype. The V gene is TRBV9, the J gene TRBJ1-1, with D unclear. CDR1 SGDLS and CDR2 YYNGEE come from the germline V gene. The CDR3 loop spans 15 amino acids. V dropped 3 bases and J dropped 4 bases, with 16 bases sitting between them. The CDR3 reads CASSELLVGPTEAFF. In DNA form, the CDR3 reads TGTGCCAGCAGCGAATTACTGGTAGGCCCCACTGAAGCTTTCTTT.

In nucleotides, the CDR3 is TGTGCCAGCAGTTACGGGACTCCCCCCAACAATGAGCAGTTCTTC. Translation gives CASSYGTPPNNEQFF. V and J are TRBV6-5 and TRBJ2-1, with D possibly matching TRBD2 (6 bases). The CDR3 totals 15 residues. CDR1 and CDR2 from the germline V gene are MNHEY and SVGAGI. Trimming took off 2 bases at V and 5 bases at J, with 13 bases between the two ends.

This sequence joins TRBV27 and TRBJ1-5, with 7 positions matching TRBD1. Germline assignment: CDR1 MNHEY and CDR2 SMNVEV (reference sequence). V trimming: 5 bases; J trimming: 9 bases; junction bases outside the gene matches: 7. There are 13 residues in the CDR3. The CDR3: CASSQGGAGPQHF. The CDR3 coding sequence is TGTGCCAGCAGTCAGGGGGGCGCAGGGCCCCAGCATTTT.

The gene calls are TRBV27 and TRBJ2-7; D remains unclear. The CDR3 extends over 12 amino acids. V was cut by 11 bases and J by 7 bases, with 18 bases left in between. CDR1 is MNHEY and CDR2 is SMNVEV in the germline V gene (reference sequence). In nucleotides, the CDR3 is TGTGCCTCGGGCCGTGCGATTGGGGAGCAGTACTTC. Its translation is CASGRAIGEQYF.